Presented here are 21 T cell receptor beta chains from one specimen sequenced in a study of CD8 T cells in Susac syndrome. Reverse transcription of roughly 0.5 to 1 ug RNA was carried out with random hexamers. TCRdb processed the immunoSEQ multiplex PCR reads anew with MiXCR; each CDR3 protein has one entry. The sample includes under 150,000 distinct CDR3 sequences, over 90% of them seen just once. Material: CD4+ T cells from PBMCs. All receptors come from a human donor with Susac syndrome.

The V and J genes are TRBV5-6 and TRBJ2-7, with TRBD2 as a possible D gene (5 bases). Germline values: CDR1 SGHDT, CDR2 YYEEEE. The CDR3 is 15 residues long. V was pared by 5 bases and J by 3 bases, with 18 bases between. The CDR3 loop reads CASRLRGKSGYEQYF. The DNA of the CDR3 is TGTGCCAGCAGATTGAGAGGGAAATCGGGCTACGAGCAGTACTTC.

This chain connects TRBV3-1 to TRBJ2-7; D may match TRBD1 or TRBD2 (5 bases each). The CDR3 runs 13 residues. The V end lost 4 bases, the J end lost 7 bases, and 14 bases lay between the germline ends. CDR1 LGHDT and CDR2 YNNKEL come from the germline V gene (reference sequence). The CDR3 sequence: CASSRRGAKEQYF. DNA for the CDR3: TGTGCCAGCAGCCGAAGAGGGGCAAAAGAGCAGTACTTC.

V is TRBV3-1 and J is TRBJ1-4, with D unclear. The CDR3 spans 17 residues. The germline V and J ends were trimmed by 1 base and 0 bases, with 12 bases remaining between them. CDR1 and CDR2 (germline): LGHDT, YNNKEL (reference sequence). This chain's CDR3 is CASSQVGGRATNEKLFF. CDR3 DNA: TGTGCCAGCAGCCAAGTTGGAGGGAGGGCAACTAATGAAAAACTGTTTTTT.

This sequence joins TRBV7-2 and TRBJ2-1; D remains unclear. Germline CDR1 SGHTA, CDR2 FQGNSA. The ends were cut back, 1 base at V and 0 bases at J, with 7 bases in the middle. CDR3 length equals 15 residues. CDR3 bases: TGTGCCAGCAGCTTAGTCAGGAGCTCCTACAATGAGCAGTTCTTC. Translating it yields CASSLVRSSYNEQFF.

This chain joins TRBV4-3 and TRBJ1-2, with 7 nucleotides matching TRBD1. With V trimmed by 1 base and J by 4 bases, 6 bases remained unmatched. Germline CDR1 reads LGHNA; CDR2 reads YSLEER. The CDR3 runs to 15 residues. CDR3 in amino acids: CASSQVSGGGYGYTF. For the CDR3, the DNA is TGCGCCAGCAGCCAAGTATCAGGGGGAGGCTATGGCTACACCTTC.

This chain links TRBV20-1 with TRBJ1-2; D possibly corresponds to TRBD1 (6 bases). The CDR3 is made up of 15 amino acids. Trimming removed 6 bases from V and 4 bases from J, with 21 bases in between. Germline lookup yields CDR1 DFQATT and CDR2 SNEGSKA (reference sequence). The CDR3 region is CSAGAGGGGTYGYTF. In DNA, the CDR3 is TGCAGTGCGGGGGCGGGCGGTGGTGGGACCTATGGCTACACCTTC.

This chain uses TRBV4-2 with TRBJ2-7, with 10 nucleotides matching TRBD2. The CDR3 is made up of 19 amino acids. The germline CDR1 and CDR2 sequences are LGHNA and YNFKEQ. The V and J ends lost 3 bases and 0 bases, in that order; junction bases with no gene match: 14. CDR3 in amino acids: CASSQAIAGGVQSSYEQYF. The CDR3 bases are TGTGCCAGCAGCCAGGCTATAGCGGGGGGCGTTCAATCCTCCTACGAGCAGTACTTC.

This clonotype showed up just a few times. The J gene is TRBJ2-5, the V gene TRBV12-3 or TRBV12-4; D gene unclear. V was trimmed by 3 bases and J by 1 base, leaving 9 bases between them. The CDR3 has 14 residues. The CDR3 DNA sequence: TGTGCCAGCAGTTTTCGGACGGGCCAAGAGACCCAGTACTTC. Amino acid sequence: CASSFRTGQETQYF.

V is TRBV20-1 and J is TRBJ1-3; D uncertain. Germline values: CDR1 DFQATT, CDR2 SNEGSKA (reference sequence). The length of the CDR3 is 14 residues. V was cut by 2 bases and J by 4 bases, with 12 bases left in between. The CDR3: CSARRSGLGNTIYF. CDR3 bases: TGCAGTGCTAGACGATCGGGGTTGGGAAACACCATATATTTT.

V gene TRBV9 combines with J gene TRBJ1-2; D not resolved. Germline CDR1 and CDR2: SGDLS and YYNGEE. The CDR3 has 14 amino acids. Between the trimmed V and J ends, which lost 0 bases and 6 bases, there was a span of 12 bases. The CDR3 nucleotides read TGTGCCAGCAGCGTAGATTCCCGGGAGCATGGCTACACCTTC. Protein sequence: CASSVDSREHGYTF. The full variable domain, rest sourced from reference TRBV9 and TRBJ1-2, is DSGVTQTPKHLITATGQRVTLRCSPRSGDLSVYWYQQSLDQGLQFLIQYYNGEERAKGNILERFSAQQFPDLHSELNLSSLELGDSALYFCASSVDSREHGYTFGSGTRLTVV.

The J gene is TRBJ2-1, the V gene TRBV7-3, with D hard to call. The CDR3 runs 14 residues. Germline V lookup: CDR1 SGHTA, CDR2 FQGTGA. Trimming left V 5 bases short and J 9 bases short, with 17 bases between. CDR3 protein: CASSASMAQSEQFF. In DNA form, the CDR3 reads TGTGCCAGCAGCGCTTCAATGGCGCAGAGTGAGCAGTTCTTC.

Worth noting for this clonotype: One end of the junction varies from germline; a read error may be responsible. In DNA form, the CDR3 reads TGTGCTAGCAGCTTAGTGGGGCAGAAAGAGACCCAGTACTTC. As protein: CASSLVGQKETQYF. V is TRBV7-7 and J is TRBJ2-5; a weak D match, TRBD1 (5 bases). The CDR3 has 14 residues. Germline V gene lookup returns CDR1 SSHAT and CDR2 FNYEAQ (reference sequence).

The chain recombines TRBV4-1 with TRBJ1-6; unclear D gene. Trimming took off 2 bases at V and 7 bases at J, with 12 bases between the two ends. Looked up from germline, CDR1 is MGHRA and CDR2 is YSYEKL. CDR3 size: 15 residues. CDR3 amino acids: CASSQPTGKNSPLHF. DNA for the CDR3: TGCGCCAGCAGCCAACCTACCGGGAAGAATTCACCCCTCCACTTT.

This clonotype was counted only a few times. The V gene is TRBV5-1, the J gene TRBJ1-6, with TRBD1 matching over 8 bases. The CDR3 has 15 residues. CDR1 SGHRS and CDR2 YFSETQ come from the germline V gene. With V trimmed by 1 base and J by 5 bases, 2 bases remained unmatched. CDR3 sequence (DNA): TGCGCCAGCAGCTTGACAGGGGGTGATAATTCACCCCTCCACTTT. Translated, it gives CASSLTGGDNSPLHF.

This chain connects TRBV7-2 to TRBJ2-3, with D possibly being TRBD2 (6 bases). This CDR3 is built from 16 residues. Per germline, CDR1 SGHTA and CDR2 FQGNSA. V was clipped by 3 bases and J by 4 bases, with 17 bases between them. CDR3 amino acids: CASSFFSMGGADTQYF. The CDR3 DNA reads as TGTGCCAGCAGCTTCTTCTCCATGGGGGGAGCAGATACGCAGTATTTT. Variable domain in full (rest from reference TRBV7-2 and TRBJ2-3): GAGVSQSPSNKVTEKGKDVELRCDPISGHTALYWYRQSLGQGLEFLIYFQGNSAPDKSGLPSDRFSAERTGGSVSTLTIQRTQQEDSAVYLCASSFFSMGGADTQYFGPGTRLTVL.

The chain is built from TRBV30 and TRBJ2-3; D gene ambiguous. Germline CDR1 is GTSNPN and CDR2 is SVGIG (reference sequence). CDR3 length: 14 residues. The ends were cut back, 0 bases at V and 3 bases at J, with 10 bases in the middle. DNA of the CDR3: TGTGCCTGGAGTGTAGTCCCCGGGACAGATACGCAGTATTTT. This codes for CAWSVVPGTDTQYF. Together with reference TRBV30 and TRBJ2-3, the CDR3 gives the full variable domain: SQTIHQWPATLVQPVGSPLSLECTVEGTSNPNLYWYRQAAGRGLQLLFYSVGIGQISSEVPQNLSASRPQDRQFILSSKKLLLSDSGFYLCAWSVVPGTDTQYFGPGTRLTVL.

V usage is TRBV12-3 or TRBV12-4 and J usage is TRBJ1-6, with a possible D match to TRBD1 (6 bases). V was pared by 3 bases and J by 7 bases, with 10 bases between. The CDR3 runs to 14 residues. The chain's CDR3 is CASSLGTPNSPLHF. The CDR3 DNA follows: TGTGCCAGCAGTTTGGGGACACCGAATTCACCCCTCCACTTT.

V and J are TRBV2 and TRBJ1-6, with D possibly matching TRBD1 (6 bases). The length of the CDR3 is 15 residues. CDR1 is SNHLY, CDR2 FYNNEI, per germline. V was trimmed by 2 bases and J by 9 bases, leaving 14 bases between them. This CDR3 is CASSEQGQTGSPLHF. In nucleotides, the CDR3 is TGTGCCAGCAGTGAACAGGGGCAAACCGGTTCACCCCTCCACTTT.

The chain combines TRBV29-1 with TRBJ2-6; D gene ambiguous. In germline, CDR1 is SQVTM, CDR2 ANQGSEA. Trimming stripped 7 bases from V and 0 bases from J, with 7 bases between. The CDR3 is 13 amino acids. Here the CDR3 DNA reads TGCAGCGCAACACACTCTGGGGCCAACGTCCTGACTTTC. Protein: CSATHSGANVLTF.

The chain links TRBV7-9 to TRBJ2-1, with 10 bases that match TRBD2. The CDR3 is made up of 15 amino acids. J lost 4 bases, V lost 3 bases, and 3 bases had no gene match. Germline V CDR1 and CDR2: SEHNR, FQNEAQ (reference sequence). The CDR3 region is CASSFQRGGYNEQFF. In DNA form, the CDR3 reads TGTGCCAGCAGCTTCCAGCGGGGGGGGTACAATGAGCAGTTCTTC.

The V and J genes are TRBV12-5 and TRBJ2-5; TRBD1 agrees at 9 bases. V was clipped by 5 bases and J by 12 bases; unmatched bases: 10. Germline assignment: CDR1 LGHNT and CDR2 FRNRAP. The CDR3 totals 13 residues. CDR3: CASGLGQGPGEYF. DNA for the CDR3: TGTGCTAGTGGTCTTGGACAGGGGCCGGGGGAGTACTTC.